This record concerns one T cell receptor beta chain sequence. Its target is not known. These data are taken from a study of cytomegalovirus exposure and HLA in healthy donors. In the study overall: Unique TCRs numbering some 80 million, obtained from HLA-typed donors, made up an early data release.

Study conclusions and caveats: Sequencing depth roughly uniform across donors was assumed in presence/absence analyses.

The primer mix had 60 Vbeta and 13 Jbeta primers. Produced via immunoSEQ multiplex PCR; TCRdb's table is partial and in-frame only. The table lists approximately 61,000 clones, about four fifths of them singletons. The sequence was obtained from a man in his forties or fifties in good health and CMV-seropositive. Sequenced input: PBMCs.

The CDR3 here is CASRTGYEQYF. The CDR3 region has the DNA TGTGCCAGCCGGACAGGGTACGAGCAGTACTTC. The chain recombines TRBV5-8 with TRBJ2-7; 8 bases are a match to TRBD1. Germline CDR1 and CDR2: SGHTS and YDEGEE. The CDR3 totals 11 residues. V was pared by 7 bases and J by 4 bases, with 1 base of the junction left unmatched.